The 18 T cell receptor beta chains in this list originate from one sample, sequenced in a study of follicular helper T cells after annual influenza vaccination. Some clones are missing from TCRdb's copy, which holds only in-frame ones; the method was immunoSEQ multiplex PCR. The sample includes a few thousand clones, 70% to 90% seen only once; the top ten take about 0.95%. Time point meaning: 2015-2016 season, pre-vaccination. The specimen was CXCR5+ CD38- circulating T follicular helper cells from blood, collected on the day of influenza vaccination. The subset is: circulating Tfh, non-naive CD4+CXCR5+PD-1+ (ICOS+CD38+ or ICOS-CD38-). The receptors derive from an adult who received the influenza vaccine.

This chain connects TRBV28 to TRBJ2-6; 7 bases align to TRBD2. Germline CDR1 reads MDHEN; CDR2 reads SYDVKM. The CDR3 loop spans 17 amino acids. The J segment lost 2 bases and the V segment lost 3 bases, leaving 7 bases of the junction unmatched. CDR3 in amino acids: CASSFLLGRAGANVLTF. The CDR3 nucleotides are TGTGCCAGCAGTTTTTTGCTGGGGAGGGCTGGGGCCAACGTCCTGACTTTC.

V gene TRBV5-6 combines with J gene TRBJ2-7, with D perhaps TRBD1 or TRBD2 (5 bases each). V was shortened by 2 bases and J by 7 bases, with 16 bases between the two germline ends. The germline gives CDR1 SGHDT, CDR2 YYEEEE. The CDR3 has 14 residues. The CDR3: CASSFGTRLSEQYF. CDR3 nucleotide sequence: TGTGCCAGCAGCTTTGGGACCCGGCTCAGTGAGCAGTACTTC.

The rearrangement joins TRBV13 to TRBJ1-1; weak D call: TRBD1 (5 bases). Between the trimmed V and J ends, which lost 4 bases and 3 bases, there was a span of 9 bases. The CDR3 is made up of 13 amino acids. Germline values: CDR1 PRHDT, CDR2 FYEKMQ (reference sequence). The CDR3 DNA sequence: TGTGCCAGCAGCTGGGGACGGGACACTGAAGCTTTCTTT. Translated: CASSWGRDTEAFF.

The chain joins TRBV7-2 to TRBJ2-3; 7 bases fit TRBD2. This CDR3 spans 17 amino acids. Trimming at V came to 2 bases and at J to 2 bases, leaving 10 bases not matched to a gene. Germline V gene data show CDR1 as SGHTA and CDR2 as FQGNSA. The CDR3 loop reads CASSLISPSGYTDTQYF. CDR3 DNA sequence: TGTGCCAGCAGCTTAATCAGTCCTAGCGGTTACACAGATACGCAGTATTTT.

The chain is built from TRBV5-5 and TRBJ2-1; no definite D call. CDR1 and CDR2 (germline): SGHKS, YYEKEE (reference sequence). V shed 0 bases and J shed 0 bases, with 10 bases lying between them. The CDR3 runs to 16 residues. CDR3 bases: TGTGCCAGCAGCTTGGGGACGGGCCTCTCCTACAATGAGCAGTTCTTC. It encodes CASSLGTGLSYNEQFF.

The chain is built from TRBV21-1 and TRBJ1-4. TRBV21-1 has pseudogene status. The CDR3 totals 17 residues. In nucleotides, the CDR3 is TGTGCCAGCAGGACCGGGCCGCGCAGATCAACTAATGAAAAACTGTTTTTT. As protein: CASRTGPRRSTNEKLFF.

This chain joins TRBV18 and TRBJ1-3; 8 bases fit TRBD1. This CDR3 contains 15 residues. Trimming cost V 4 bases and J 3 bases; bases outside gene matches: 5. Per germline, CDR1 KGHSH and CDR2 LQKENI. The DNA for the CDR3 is TGTGCCAGCTCACGGGACAGGCAGATTGGAAACACCATATATTTT. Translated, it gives CASSRDRQIGNTIYF.

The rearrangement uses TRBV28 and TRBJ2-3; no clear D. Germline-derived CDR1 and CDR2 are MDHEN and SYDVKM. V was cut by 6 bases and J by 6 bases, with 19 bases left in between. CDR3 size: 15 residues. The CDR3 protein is CASSLGSNPVDTQYF. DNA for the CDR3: TGTGCCAGCAGCCTCGGCTCGAACCCGGTTGATACGCAGTATTTT.

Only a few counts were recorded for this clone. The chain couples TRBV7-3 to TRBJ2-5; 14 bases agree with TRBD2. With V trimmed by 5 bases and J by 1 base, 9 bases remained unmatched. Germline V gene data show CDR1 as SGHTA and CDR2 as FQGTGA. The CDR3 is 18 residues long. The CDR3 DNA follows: TGTGCCAGCAGCCCGGGACTAGCGGGAGTGTGGGGCCAAGAGACCCAGTACTTC. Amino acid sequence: CASSPGLAGVWGQETQYF. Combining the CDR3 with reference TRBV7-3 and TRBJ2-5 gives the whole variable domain GAGVSQTPSNKVTEKGKYVELRCDPISGHTALYWYRQSLGQGPEFLIYFQGTGAADDSGLPNDRFFAVRPEGSVSTLKIQRTERGDSAVYLCASSPGLAGVWGQETQYFGPGTRLLVL.

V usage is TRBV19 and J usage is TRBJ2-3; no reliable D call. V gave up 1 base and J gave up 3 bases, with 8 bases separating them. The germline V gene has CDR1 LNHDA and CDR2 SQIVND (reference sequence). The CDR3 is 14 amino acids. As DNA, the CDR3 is TGTGCCAGTAGTATAGGGAAGATGACAGATACGCAGTATTTT. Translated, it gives CASSIGKMTDTQYF.

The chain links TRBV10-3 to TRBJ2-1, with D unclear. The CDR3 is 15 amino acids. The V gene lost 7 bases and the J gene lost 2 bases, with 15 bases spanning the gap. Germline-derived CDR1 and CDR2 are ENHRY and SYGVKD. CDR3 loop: CAIMAHGGPYNEQFF. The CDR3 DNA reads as TGTGCCATCATGGCCCACGGCGGACCCTACAATGAGCAGTTCTTC.

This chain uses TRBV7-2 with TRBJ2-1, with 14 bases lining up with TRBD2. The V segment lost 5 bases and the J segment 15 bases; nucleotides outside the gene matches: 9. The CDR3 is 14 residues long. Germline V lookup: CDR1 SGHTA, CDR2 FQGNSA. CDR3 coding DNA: TGTGCCAGCAGCCCCAGACTAGCGGGAGGGTGGGGGTTCTTC. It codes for CASSPRLAGGWGFF.

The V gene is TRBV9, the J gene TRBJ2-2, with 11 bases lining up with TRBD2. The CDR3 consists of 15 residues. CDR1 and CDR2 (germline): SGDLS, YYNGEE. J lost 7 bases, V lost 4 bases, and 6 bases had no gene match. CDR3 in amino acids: CASSRLAGKVGELFF. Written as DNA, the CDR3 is TGTGCCAGCAGCCGACTAGCGGGAAAAGTCGGGGAGCTGTTTTTT. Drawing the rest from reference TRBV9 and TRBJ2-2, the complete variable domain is DSGVTQTPKHLITATGQRVTLRCSPRSGDLSVYWYQQSLDQGLQFLIQYYNGEERAKGNILERFSAQQFPDLHSELNLSSLELGDSALYFCASSRLAGKVGELFFGEGSRLTVL.

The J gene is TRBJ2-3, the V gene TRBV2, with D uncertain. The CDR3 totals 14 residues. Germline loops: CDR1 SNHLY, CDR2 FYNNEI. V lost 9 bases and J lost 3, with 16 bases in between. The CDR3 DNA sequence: TGTGCCAGTTCCCGGGCACGAGAGACAGATACGCAGTATTTT. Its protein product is CASSRARETDTQYF. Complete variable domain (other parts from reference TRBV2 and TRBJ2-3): EPEVTQTPSHQVTQMGQEVILRCVPISNHLYFYWYRQILGQKVEFLVSFYNNEISEKSEIFDDQFSVERPDGSNFTLKIRSTKLEDSAMYFCASSRARETDTQYFGPGTRLTVL.

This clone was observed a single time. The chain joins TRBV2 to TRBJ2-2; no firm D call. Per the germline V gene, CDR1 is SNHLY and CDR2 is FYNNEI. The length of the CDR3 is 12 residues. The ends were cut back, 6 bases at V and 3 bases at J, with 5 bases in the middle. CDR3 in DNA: TGTGCCAGCAGGGGGTACACCGGGGAGCTGTTTTTT. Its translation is CASRGYTGELFF.

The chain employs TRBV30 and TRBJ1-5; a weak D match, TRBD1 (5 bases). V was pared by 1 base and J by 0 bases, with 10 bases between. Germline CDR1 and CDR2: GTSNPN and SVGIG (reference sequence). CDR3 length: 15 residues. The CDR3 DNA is TGTGCCTGGAGTGGGGGGGGTGATAGCAATCAGCCCCAGCATTTT. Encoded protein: CAWSGGGDSNQPQHF.

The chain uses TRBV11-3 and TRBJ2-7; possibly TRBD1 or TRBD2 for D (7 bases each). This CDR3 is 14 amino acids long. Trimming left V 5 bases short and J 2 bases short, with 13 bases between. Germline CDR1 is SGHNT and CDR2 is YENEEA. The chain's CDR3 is CASSPGGGPYEQYF. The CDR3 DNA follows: TGTGCCAGCAGCCCAGGGGGGGGCCCCTACGAGCAGTACTTC.

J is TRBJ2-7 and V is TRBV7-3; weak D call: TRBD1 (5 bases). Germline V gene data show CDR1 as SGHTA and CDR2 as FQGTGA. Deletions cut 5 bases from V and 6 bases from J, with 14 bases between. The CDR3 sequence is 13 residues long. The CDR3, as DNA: TGTGCCAGCAGCGATAGTCCAGGGCGCGAGCAGTACTTC. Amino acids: CASSDSPGREQYF.